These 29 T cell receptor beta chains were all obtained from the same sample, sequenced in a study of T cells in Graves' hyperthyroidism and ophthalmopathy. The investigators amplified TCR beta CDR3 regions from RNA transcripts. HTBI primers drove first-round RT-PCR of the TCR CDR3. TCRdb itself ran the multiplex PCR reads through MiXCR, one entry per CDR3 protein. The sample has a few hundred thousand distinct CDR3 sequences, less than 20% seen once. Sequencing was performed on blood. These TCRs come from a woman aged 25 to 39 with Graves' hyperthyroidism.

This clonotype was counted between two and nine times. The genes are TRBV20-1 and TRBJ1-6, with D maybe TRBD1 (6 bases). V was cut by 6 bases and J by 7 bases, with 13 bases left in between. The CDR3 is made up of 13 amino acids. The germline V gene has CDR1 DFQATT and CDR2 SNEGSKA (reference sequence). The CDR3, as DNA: TGCAGTGCCGCGGGACACCAAAATTCACCCCTCCACTTT. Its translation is CSAAGHQNSPLHF.

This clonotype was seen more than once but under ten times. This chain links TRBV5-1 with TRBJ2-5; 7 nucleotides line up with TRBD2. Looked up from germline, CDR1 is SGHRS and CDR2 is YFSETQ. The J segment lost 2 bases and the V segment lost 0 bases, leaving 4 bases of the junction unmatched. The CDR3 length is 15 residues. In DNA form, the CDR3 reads TGCGCCAGCAGCTTGGGTCTAGCGGTGCAAGAGACCCAGTACTTC. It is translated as CASSLGLAVQETQYF. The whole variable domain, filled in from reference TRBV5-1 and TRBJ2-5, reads KAGVTQTPRYLIKTRGQQVTLSCSPISGHRSVSWYQQTPGQGLQFLFEYFSETQRNKGNFPGRFSGRQFSNSRSEMNVSTLELGDSALYLCASSLGLAVQETQYFGPGTRLLVL.

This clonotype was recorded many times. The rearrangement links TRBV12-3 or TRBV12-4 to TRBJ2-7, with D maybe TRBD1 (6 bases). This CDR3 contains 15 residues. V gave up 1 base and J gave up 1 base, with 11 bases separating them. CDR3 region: CASSLEQGSSYEQYF. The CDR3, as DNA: TGTGCCAGCAGTTTAGAACAGGGAAGTTCCTACGAGCAGTACTTC.

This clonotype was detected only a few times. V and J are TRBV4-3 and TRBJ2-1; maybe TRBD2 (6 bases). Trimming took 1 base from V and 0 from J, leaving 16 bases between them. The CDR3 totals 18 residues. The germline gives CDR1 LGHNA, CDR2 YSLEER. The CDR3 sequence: CASSQGDERVSSYNEQFF. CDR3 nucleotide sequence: TGCGCCAGCAGCCAAGGGGATGAGCGGGTGAGCTCCTACAATGAGCAGTTCTTC.

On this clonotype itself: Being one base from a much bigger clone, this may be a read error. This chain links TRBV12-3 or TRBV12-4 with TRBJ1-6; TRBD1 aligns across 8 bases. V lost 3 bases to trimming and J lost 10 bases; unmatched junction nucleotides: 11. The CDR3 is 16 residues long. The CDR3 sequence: CASSLGRGRLHSPLHF. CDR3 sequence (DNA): TGTGCCAGCAGTTTGGGCAGGGGGCGCTTACACTCACCCCTCCACTTT.

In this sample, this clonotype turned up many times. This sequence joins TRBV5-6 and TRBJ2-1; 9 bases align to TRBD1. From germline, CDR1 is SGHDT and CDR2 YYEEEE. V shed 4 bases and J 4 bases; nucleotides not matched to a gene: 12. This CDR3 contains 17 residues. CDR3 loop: CASSRQGTGGMYNEQFF. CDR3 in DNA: TGTGCCAGCAGCAGACAAGGTACAGGGGGCATGTACAATGAGCAGTTCTTC.

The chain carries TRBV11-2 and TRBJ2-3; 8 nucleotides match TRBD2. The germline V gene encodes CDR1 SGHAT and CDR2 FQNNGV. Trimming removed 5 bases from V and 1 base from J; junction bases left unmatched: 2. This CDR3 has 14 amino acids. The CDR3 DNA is TGTGCCAGCAGCATGGGACTAGGCACAGATACGCAGTATTTT. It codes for CASSMGLGTDTQYF.

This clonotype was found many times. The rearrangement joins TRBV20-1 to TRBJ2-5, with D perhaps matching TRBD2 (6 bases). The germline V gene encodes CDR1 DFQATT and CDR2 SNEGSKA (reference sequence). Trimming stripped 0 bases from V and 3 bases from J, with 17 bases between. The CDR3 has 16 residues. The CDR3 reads CSARDSASSAEETQYF. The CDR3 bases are TGCAGTGCTAGAGACTCAGCATCTAGCGCGGAAGAGACCCAGTACTTC.

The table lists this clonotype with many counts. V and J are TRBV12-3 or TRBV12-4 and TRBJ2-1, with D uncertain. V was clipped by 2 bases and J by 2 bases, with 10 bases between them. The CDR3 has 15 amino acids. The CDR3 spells CASSLQDGAYNEQFF. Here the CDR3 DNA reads TGTGCCAGCAGTTTACAAGACGGCGCCTACAATGAGCAGTTCTTC.

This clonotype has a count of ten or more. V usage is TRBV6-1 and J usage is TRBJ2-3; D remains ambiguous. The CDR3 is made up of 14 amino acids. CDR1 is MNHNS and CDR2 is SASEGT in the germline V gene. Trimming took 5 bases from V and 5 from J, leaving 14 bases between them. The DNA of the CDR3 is TGTGCCAGCAGTCGAACCCACGTCAAAGATACGCAGTATTTT. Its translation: CASSRTHVKDTQYF.

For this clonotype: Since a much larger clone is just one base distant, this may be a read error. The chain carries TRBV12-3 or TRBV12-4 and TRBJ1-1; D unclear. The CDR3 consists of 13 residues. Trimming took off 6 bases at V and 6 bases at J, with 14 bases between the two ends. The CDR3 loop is CASSPRPGAEAFF. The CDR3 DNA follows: TGTGCCAGCAGCCCTAGACCGGGAGCTGAAGCTTTCTTT.

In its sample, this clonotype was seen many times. The CDR3 DNA follows: TGTGCCAGCAGTTTCGACAGGGGCCACGAGCAGTACTTC. Translated: CASSFDRGHEQYF. The V and J genes are TRBV12-3 or TRBV12-4 and TRBJ2-7; 8 bases agree with TRBD1. V shed 3 bases and J 5 bases; nucleotides not matched to a gene: 3. The CDR3 runs to 13 residues.

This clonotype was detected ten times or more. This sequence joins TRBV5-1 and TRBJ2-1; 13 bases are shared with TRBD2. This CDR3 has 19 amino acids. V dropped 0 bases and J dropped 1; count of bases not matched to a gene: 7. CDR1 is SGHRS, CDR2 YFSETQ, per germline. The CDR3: CASSLELAGGPLSYNEQFF. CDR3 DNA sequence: TGCGCCAGCAGCTTGGAACTAGCGGGAGGGCCGTTGTCCTACAATGAGCAGTTCTTC.

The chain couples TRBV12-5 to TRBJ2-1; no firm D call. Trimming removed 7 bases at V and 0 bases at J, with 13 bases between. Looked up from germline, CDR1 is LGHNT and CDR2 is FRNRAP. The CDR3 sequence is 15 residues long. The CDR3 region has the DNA TGTGCTAGTGACGTTCATAAAAACTCCTACAATGAGCAGTTCTTC. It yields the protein CASDVHKNSYNEQFF.

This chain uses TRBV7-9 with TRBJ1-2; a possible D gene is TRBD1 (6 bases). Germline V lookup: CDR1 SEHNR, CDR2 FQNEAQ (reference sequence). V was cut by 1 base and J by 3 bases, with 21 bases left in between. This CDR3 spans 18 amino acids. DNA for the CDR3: TGTGCCAGCAGCTTAGACCTCGGCCAGGGGATCGGCGACTATGGCTACACCTTC. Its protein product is CASSLDLGQGIGDYGYTF.

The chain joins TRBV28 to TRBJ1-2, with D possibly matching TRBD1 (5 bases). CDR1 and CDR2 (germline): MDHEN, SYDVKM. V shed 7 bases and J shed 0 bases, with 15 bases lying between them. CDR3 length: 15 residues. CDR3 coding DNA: TGTGCCAGCATCCGGAGGGGTTCAGCTAACTATGGCTACACCTTC. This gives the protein CASIRRGSANYGYTF.

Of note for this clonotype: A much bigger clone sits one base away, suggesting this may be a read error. This CDR3 reads CAISWAFGDRLETQYF. For the CDR3, the DNA is TGTGCCATCAGTTGGGCGTTCGGGGACAGGCTGGAGACCCAGTACTTC. This chain uses TRBV12-3 or TRBV12-4 with TRBJ2-5; 8 nucleotides align to TRBD1. The CDR3 has 16 amino acids.

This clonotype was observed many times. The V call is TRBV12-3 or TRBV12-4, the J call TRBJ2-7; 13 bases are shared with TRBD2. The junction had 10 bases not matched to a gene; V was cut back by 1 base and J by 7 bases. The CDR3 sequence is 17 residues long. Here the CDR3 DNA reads TGTGCCAGCAGTTTAGAGGGGGGGACTAGCGGGGCCCTGGAGCAGTACTTC. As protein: CASSLEGGTSGALEQYF.

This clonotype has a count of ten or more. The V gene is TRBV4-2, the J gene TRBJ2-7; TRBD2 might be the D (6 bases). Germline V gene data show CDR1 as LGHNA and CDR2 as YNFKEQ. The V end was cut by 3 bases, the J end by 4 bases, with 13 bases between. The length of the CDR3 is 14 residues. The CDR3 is CASSHLAEIYEQYF. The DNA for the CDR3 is TGTGCCAGCAGCCATTTAGCGGAGATATACGAGCAGTACTTC.

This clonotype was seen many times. The CDR3 reads CASSWSGTGGPNTEAFF. The CDR3 region has the DNA TGCGCCAGCAGCTGGTCCGGGACAGGGGGCCCCAACACTGAAGCTTTCTTT. The rearrangement uses TRBV5-1 and TRBJ1-1, with TRBD1 matching over 12 bases. V lost 3 bases, J lost 2 bases, and 8 bases stayed unmatched. Per germline, CDR1 SGHRS and CDR2 YFSETQ. The CDR3 runs to 17 residues.

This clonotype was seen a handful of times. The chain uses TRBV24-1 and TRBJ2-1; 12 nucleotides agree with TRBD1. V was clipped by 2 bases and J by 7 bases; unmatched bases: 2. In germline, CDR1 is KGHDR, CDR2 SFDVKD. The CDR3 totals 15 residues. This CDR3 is CATSDSGQGANEQFF. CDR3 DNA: TGTGCCACCAGTGATTCGGGACAGGGGGCGAATGAGCAGTTCTTC.

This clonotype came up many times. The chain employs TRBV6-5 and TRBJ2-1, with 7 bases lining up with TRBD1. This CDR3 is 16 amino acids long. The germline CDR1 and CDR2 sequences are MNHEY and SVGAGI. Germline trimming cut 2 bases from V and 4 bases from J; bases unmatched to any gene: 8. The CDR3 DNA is TGTGCCAGCAGTTACAGAGAAGGGGGCCCTTACAATGAGCAGTTCTTC. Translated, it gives CASSYREGGPYNEQFF.

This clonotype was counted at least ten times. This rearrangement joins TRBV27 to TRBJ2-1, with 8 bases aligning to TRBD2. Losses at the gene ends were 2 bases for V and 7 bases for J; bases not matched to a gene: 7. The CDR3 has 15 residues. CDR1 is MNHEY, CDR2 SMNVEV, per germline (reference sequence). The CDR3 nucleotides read TGTGCCAGCAGTTTACGAGGGCCGGGAGGGAATGAGCAGTTCTTC. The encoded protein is CASSLRGPGGNEQFF.

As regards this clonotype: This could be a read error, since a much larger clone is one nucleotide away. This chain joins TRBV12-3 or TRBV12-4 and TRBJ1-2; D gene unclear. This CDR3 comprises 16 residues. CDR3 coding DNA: TGTGCCAGCGAAAATTTGGTTTCGAGCAGCCTCTATGGCCACACCTTC. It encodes CASENLVSSSLYGHTF.

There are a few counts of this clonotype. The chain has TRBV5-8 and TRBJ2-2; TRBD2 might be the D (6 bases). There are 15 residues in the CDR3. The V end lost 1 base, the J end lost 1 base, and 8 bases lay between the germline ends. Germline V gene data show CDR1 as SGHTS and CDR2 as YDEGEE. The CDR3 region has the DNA TGTGCCAGCAGCTTGCCTAGCGAGAACACCGGGGAGCTGTTTTTT. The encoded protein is CASSLPSENTGELFF.

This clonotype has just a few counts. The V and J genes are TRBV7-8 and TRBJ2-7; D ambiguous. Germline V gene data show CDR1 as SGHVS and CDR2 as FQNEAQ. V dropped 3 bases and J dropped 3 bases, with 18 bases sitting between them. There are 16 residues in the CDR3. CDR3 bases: TGTGCCAGCAGCTTGGCAGACCCCTCGGTCGTCTACGAGCAGTACTTC. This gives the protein CASSLADPSVVYEQYF.

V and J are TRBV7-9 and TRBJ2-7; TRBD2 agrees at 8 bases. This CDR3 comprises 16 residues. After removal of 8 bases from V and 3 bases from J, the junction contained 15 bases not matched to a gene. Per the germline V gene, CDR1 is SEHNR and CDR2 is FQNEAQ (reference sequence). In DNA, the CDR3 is TGTGCCAGCCCCCTGGTGGCGCCGGGAGGGGACTACGAGCAGTACTTC. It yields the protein CASPLVAPGGDYEQYF.

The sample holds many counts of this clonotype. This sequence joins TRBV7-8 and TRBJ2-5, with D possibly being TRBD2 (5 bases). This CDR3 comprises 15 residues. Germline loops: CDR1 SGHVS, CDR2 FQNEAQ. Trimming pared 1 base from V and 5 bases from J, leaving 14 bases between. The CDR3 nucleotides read TGTGCCAGCAGCTTAGACCGGGTCGGCGGGGAGACCCAGTACTTC. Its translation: CASSLDRVGGETQYF.

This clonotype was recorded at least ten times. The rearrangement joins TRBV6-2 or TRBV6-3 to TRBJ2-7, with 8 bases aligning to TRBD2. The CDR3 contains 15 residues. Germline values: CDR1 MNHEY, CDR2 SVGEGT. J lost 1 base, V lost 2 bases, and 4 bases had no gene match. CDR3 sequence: CASSYLGLDSYEQYF. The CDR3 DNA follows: TGTGCCAGCAGTTACCTGGGACTAGATTCCTACGAGCAGTACTTC.